What follows are 25 T cell receptor beta chains derived from one specimen sequenced in a study of brain T cells in children with intractable seizures. Time point of the sample: blood from clinic visit 5 months post-surgery; TSC patient then seizure free. The repertoire was sequenced with immunoSEQ multiplex PCR; TCRdb's copy has only in-frame clones and lacks some. The data show hundreds of thousands of clones, over 90% seen once. Sequenced here: peripheral blood, sampled roughly 5 months after surgery. Every receptor here comes from a boy under two years old with tuberous sclerosis and intractable seizures.

This sequence joins TRBV6-1 and TRBJ2-7, with D unresolved. With 0 bases removed from V and 0 bases from J, the gap between germline ends came to 12 bases. This CDR3 region has 16 residues. CDR1 is MNHNS, CDR2 SASEGT, per germline. CDR3 sequence reads: CASSEADGMSSYEQYF. Written as DNA, the CDR3 is TGTGCCAGCAGTGAAGCGGACGGAATGAGCTCCTACGAGCAGTACTTC.

The V gene is TRBV11-2, the J gene TRBJ2-5; TRBD2 matches at 7 bases. Germline CDR1 and CDR2: SGHAT and FQNNGV. The CDR3 covers 16 residues. V lost 4 bases to trimming and J lost 0 bases; unmatched junction nucleotides: 8. The CDR3 here is CASSSSPSGDQETQYF. The CDR3 bases are TGTGCCAGCAGCTCGTCACCTAGCGGAGACCAAGAGACCCAGTACTTC.

This clone was seen just once. This rearrangement joins TRBV12-3 or TRBV12-4 to TRBJ2-7; D gene unclear. The CDR3 is made up of 12 amino acids. V lost 4 bases to trimming and J lost 4 bases, with 8 bases between them. CDR3 sequence: CASSSSPYEQYF. CDR3 in DNA: TGTGCCAGCAGTTCCTCGCCGTACGAGCAGTACTTC.

The chain joins TRBV5-1 to TRBJ1-4, with 9 bases aligning to TRBD1. The CDR3 is made up of 17 amino acids. The germline gives CDR1 SGHRS, CDR2 YFSETQ. J was trimmed by 8 bases and V by 4 bases; bases with no gene match: 15. The CDR3 region is CASSLLPDRGSGEKLFF. Written as DNA, the CDR3 is TGCGCCAGCAGCCTCCTACCTGACAGGGGGTCGGGCGAAAAACTGTTTTTT.

This chain uses TRBV5-1 with TRBJ2-7; D is perhaps TRBD1 or TRBD2 (5 bases each). CDR3 length equals 16 residues. V shed 4 bases and J shed 6 bases, with 23 bases lying between them. Germline CDR1 and CDR2: SGHRS and YFSETQ. The CDR3 reads CASSSRQWGRDAEQYF. CDR3 coding DNA: TGCGCCAGCAGCAGCCGGCAATGGGGCAGGGACGCCGAGCAGTACTTC. Full variable domain (outside the CDR3, taken from reference TRBV5-1 and TRBJ2-7): KAGVTQTPRYLIKTRGQQVTLSCSPISGHRSVSWYQQTPGQGLQFLFEYFSETQRNKGNFPGRFSGRQFSNSRSEMNVSTLELGDSALYLCASSSRQWGRDAEQYFGPGTRLTVT.

The chain is built from TRBV5-1 and TRBJ1-1; D gene ambiguous. CDR1 SGHRS and CDR2 YFSETQ come from the germline V gene. Trimming removed 4 bases from V and 6 bases from J, with 10 bases in between. The CDR3 runs 12 residues. Here the CDR3 reads CASSTVGSEAFF. For the CDR3, the DNA is TGCGCCAGCAGCACGGTCGGGTCTGAAGCTTTCTTT.

The chain has TRBV15 and TRBJ1-4, with D uncertain. Germline CDR1 LNHNV, CDR2 YYDKDF (reference sequence). There are 11 residues in the CDR3. V lost 0 bases to trimming and J lost 9 bases, with 2 bases between them. In DNA, the CDR3 is TGTGCCACCAGCAGAGATAAAAAACTGTTTTTT. This encodes CATSRDKKLFF.

The chain joins TRBV19 to TRBJ2-6; 7 nucleotides align to TRBD1. Germline loops: CDR1 LNHDA, CDR2 SQIVND (reference sequence). The CDR3 totals 18 residues. J lost 0 bases, V lost 5 bases, and 10 bases had no gene match. DNA of the CDR3: TGTGCCAGTAGTCTAACCAGGGGGATCTACTCTGGGGCCAACGTCCTGACTTTC. It is translated as CASSLTRGIYSGANVLTF.

V gene TRBV3-1 (or the pseudogene TRBV3-2) combines with J gene TRBJ1-2; D not certain. The V end lost 3 bases, the J end lost 7 bases, and 6 bases lay between the germline ends. CDR1 is LGHDT, CDR2 YNNKEL, per germline (reference sequence). CDR3 size: 11 residues. The CDR3 DNA follows: TGTGCCAGCAGCCAGACGTCTGGCTACACCTTC. Protein product: CASSQTSGYTF.

CDR3 in DNA: TGTGCCAGCAGCGTCGCGGCTAGCGGGGGGGCGCGAGAGACCCAGTACTTC. Translated: CASSVAASGGARETQYF. The chain recombines TRBV9 with TRBJ2-5, with TRBD2 matching over 12 bases. V gave up 2 bases and J gave up 4 bases; unmatched junction bases: 9. CDR1 and CDR2 from the germline V gene are SGDLS and YYNGEE. The CDR3 contains 17 residues.

V is TRBV5-4 and J is TRBJ2-1, with D unclear. This CDR3 region has 15 residues. The germline gives CDR1 SGHNT, CDR2 YYREEE (reference sequence). V gave up 4 bases and J gave up 0 bases, with 11 bases separating them. The CDR3 sequence is CASSPTLHSYNEQFF. DNA of the CDR3: TGTGCCAGCAGCCCGACCCTTCACTCCTACAATGAGCAGTTCTTC.

The chain joins TRBV11-3 to TRBJ2-3; the D is unclear. CDR3 length equals 15 residues. The V gene's germline CDR1 is SGHNT and CDR2 YENEEA. The V and J ends lost 1 base and 2 bases respectively, with 10 bases between them. CDR3 sequence: CASSLGGRITDTQYF. In nucleotides, the CDR3 is TGTGCCAGCAGCTTAGGTGGGCGCATCACAGATACGCAGTATTTT.

The V call is TRBV7-8, the J call TRBJ1-2; D unclear. The CDR3 extends over 15 amino acids. From germline, CDR1 is SGHVS and CDR2 FQNEAQ. V was trimmed by 1 base and J by 4 bases, leaving 13 bases between them. In DNA, the CDR3 is TGTGCCAGCAGCTTAGAGATGGGCTCGGGCTATGGCTACACCTTC. It yields the protein CASSLEMGSGYGYTF.

This sequence joins TRBV2 and TRBJ2-1; either TRBD1 or TRBD2 may fit D (5 bases each). The V gene lost 4 bases and the J gene lost 10 bases, with 17 bases spanning the gap. Germline V CDR1 and CDR2: SNHLY, FYNNEI. The CDR3 covers 14 residues. The CDR3, as DNA: TGTGCCAGCAGTGCTTTCAGGGCCGAGGGCGAGCAGTTCTTC. Translation: CASSAFRAEGEQFF. The full variable domain, in which reference TRBV2 and TRBJ2-1 provide the parts outside the CDR3, is EPEVTQTPSHQVTQMGQEVILRCVPISNHLYFYWYRQILGQKVEFLVSFYNNEISEKSEIFDDQFSVERPDGSNFTLKIRSTKLEDSAMYFCASSAFRAEGEQFFGPGTRLTVL.

This chain's CDR3 is CASSPATSGGAGQYF. CDR3 sequence (DNA): TGTGCCAGCAGCCCTGCAACTAGCGGGGGGGCCGGGCAGTACTTC. This rearrangement joins TRBV3-1 (or the pseudogene TRBV3-2) to TRBJ2-7, with 13 positions matching TRBD2. Trimming removed 4 bases from V and 9 bases from J; junction bases left unmatched: 9. CDR3 length: 15 residues. CDR1 LGHDT and CDR2 YNNKEL come from the germline V gene (reference sequence).

This chain connects TRBV7-9 to TRBJ2-5; TRBD1 matches 7 bases. CDR3 length: 12 amino acids. J was trimmed by 2 bases and V by 9 bases; bases with no gene match: 3. CDR1 is SEHNR and CDR2 is FQNEAQ in the germline V gene (reference sequence). The CDR3 reads CARNRGQETQYF. Written as DNA, the CDR3 is TGTGCCAGGAACAGGGGACAAGAGACCCAGTACTTC.

This rearrangement joins TRBV4-1 to TRBJ2-1, with D uncertain. Trimming removed 2 bases from V and 0 bases from J, with 14 bases in between. Germline V CDR1 and CDR2: MGHRA, YSYEKL. The CDR3 is made up of 17 amino acids. In nucleotides, the CDR3 is TGCGCCAGCAGCCAACATCCCGGGTCCAGCTCCTACAATGAGCAGTTCTTC. It codes for CASSQHPGSSSYNEQFF.

V usage is TRBV20-1 and J usage is TRBJ2-7; no clear D gene. Between the trimmed V and J ends, which lost 3 bases and 0 bases, there was a span of 12 bases. This CDR3 has 14 residues. The germline V gene has CDR1 DFQATT and CDR2 SNEGSKA (reference sequence). Here the CDR3 reads CSASWQVPSYEQYF. For the CDR3, the DNA is TGCAGTGCTAGTTGGCAGGTCCCCTCCTACGAGCAGTACTTC.

CDR3 region: CATSDRGDQPQHF. The CDR3, as DNA: TGTGCCACCAGTGATAGGGGTGATCAGCCCCAGCATTTT. V usage is TRBV24-1 and J usage is TRBJ1-5; TRBD1 is a possible D gene (5 bases). V was trimmed by 3 bases and J by 5 bases, leaving 7 bases between them. The CDR3 spans 13 residues. Per the germline V gene, CDR1 is KGHDR and CDR2 is SFDVKD.

This clone was recorded a few times. The V gene is TRBV14, the J gene TRBJ1-5; possibly TRBD1 for D (6 bases). This CDR3 has 14 amino acids. Germline V gene lookup returns CDR1 SGHDN and CDR2 FVKESK. Trimming took 2 bases from V and 3 from J, leaving 8 bases between them. CDR3 DNA: TGTGCCAGCAGCCAAACAGGGATCAATCAGCCCCAGCATTTT. Translating gives CASSQTGINQPQHF. Variable domain in full (rest from reference TRBV14 and TRBJ1-5): EAGVTQFPSHSVIEKGQTVTLRCDPISGHDNLYWYRRVMGKEIKFLLHFVKESKQDESGMPNNRFLAERTGGTYSTLKVQPAELEDSGVYFCASSQTGINQPQHFGDGTRLSIL.

This clone has only one observation. The V and J genes are TRBV4-2 and TRBJ1-2; TRBD1 matches 7 bases. This CDR3 is built from 15 residues. V dropped 5 bases and J dropped 4; count of bases not matched to a gene: 10. Germline V CDR1 and CDR2: LGHNA, YNFKEQ. The CDR3 protein is CASSGRQGGSYGYTF. DNA of the CDR3: TGTGCCAGCAGCGGTCGGCAGGGGGGGTCCTATGGCTACACCTTC.

In its sample, this clone was seen once. This chain connects TRBV19 to TRBJ2-7, with 11 bases that match TRBD2. The germline gives CDR1 LNHDA, CDR2 SQIVND (reference sequence). V dropped 7 bases and J dropped 0; count of bases not matched to a gene: 2. This CDR3 comprises 14 residues. CDR3 sequence (DNA): TGTGCCAGTAAGGGACTAGCGGCCTCCTACGAGCAGTACTTC. It codes for CASKGLAASYEQYF.

The J gene is TRBJ1-2, the V gene TRBV6-5; the match to TRBD1 covers 9 bases. Germline CDR1 and CDR2: MNHEY and SVGAGI. The CDR3 runs 13 residues. The V gene end was trimmed by 6 bases and the J gene end by 8 bases; junction bases not matched to a gene: 7. Here the CDR3 DNA reads TGTGCCAGCAGCTTACAGGGGGCGCAGGGCTACACCTTC. Encoded protein: CASSLQGAQGYTF.

The genes are TRBV11-2 and TRBJ2-3; 10 nucleotides match TRBD2. Unmatched junction bases numbered 3, after V lost 2 bases and J lost 4 bases. CDR3 length: 15 residues. Germline CDR1 is SGHAT and CDR2 is FQNNGV. The CDR3 reads CASSLLAGDPDTQYF. Here the CDR3 DNA reads TGTGCCAGCAGCTTACTAGCGGGAGACCCAGATACGCAGTATTTT.

The table lists this clone with a few counts. The CDR3 bases are TGTGCCAGCAGCCCCCGGGGGGGATTAGGGGATGGCTACACCTTC. Translation: CASSPRGGLGDGYTF. The chain combines TRBV7-3 with TRBJ1-2, with D possibly TRBD1 on 5 matching bases. The CDR3 consists of 15 residues. V gave up 5 bases and J gave up 6 bases, with 19 bases separating them. CDR1 and CDR2 from the germline V gene are SGHTA and FQGTGA.